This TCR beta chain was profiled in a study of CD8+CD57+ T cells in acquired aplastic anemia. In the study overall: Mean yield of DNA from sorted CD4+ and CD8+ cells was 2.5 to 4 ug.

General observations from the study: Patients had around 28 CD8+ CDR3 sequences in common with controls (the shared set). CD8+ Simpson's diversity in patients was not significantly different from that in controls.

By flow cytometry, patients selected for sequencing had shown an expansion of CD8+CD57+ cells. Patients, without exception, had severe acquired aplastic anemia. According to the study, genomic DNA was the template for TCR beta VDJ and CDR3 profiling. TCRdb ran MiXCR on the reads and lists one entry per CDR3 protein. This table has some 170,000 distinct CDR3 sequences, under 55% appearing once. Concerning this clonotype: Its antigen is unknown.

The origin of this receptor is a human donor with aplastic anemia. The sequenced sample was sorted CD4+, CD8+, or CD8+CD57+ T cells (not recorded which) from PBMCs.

The CDR3 loop reads CASSLFGGEQETQYF. The DNA of the CDR3 is TGTGCCAGCAGCTTATTTGGGGGGGAGCAAGAGACCCAGTACTTC. The rearrangement uses TRBV7-2 and TRBJ2-5; 7 bases line up with TRBD2. The CDR3 consists of 15 residues. Looked up from germline, CDR1 is SGHTA and CDR2 is FQGNSA. The J segment lost 2 bases and the V segment lost 2 bases, leaving 5 bases of the junction unmatched.